This T cell receptor beta chain was recovered during a study of blood T cell repertoires in COVID-19. Looking at the study overall: T cells, B-cell-depleted T cells, or PBMCs provided the cDNA or gDNA that served as material.

Original processing methods: Nucleated cell number was recorded as an estimate derived from reference gene primer amplification. Profiling relied on immunoSEQ multiplex PCR, and the TCRdb table lists in-frame clones only, not all of them. The D gene and trimming were derived from the DNA, and the V and J assignments and clone size from that table. The sample lists about 330,000 clones, about nine tenths occurring once. The CDR3 totals 13 residues. V lost 6 bases and J lost 7; bases outside the gene matches: 6. Germline V gene data show CDR1 as MGHRA and CDR2 as YSYEKL. In Cohort 3, a recovered donor had either two negative PCRs, clearance, or symptom resolution.

The chain couples TRBV4-1 to TRBJ1-5; 7 bases match TRBD1. Sequences were obtained from PBMCs or T cells enriched from blood (not recorded which). This clonotype was obtained from a woman between 18 and 30 years old who had recovered from COVID-19. The CDR3 DNA follows: TGCGCCAGCAGTACTGACAGGGACCAGCCCCAGCATTTT. It is translated as CASSTDRDQPQHF.